This T cell receptor beta chain was recovered during a study of identical twins. In germline, CDR1 is LNHNV, CDR2 YYDKDF (reference sequence). Trimming cost V 2 bases and J 8 bases, with 10 bases left between them. This CDR3 has 13 residues. Only a few counts were recorded for this clonotype. TCRdb itself ran the 5' RACE reads through MiXCR, one entry per CDR3 protein. Among around 670,000 distinct CDR3 sequences listed, roughly 6% were seen once. Sequenced material: naive T cells sorted from blood. The V call is TRBV15, the J call TRBJ2-1; the D is unclear. The TCR sequence derives from a man younger than 30 in good health. The CDR3 here is CATSRRLRDEQFF. The CDR3, as DNA: TGTGCCACCAGCAGACGCCTTAGGGATGAGCAGTTCTTC.